Presented here are 5 T cell receptor beta chains from one specimen sequenced in a study of blood T cells in healthy people across ages. For the second PCR, which ran for 7 to 11 cycles, a sample-barcoded 5' primer and a J-beta primer mix were used. TCRdb re-derived calls from the 5' RACE reads in MiXCR, one entry per CDR3 protein. The table records hundreds of thousands of distinct CDR3 sequences, more than 40% of them present only once. Sequences were obtained from blood. Receptor source: a man in his fifties or sixties in good health.

This clonotype showed up just a few times. The CDR3: CASSQEAQGVWTEAFF. CDR3 sequence (DNA): TGCGCCAGCAGCCAAGAGGCACAGGGAGTGTGGACTGAAGCTTTCTTT. The chain joins TRBV4-3 to TRBJ1-1; maybe TRBD1 (6 bases). The CDR3 sequence is 16 residues long. CDR1 and CDR2 from the germline V gene are LGHNA and YSLEER. With 0 bases removed from V and 5 bases from J, the gap between germline ends came to 16 bases.

This clonotype was seen a handful of times. The genes are TRBV7-9 and TRBJ2-1; 11 bases line up with TRBD2. Trimming at V came to 3 bases and at J to 6 bases, leaving 10 bases not matched to a gene. CDR1 and CDR2 from the germline V gene are SEHNR and FQNEAQ (reference sequence). This CDR3 region has 17 residues. The CDR3 bases are TGTGCCAGCAGCTTGGAGACTAGCGGGGAGGTCTCCAATGAGCAGTTCTTC. Protein: CASSLETSGEVSNEQFF.

This clonotype has ten or more counts. CDR3 loop: CASSYEGSSYEQYF. CDR3 sequence (DNA): TGTGCCAGCAGTTACGAGGGGAGCTCCTACGAGCAGTACTTC. The chain links TRBV6-6 to TRBJ2-7; D is perhaps TRBD1 or TRBD2 (5 bases each). The germline V and J ends were trimmed by 2 bases and 0 bases, with 8 bases remaining between them. CDR3 length equals 14 residues. Per the germline V gene, CDR1 is MNHNY and CDR2 is SVGAGI (reference sequence).

This clonotype appeared a few times. The CDR3 is CSARGGEGPSYEQYF. CDR3 nucleotide sequence: TGCAGTGCTAGAGGGGGAGAAGGGCCGAGCTACGAGCAGTACTTC. The chain is built from TRBV20-1 and TRBJ2-7, with D tentatively TRBD2 (5 bases). The CDR3 is 15 amino acids. In germline, CDR1 is DFQATT, CDR2 SNEGSKA (reference sequence). V lost 1 base to trimming and J lost 3 bases, with 16 bases between them.

The V and J genes are TRBV21-1 and TRBJ2-7; the table calls TRBD1, which could not be checked here. TRBV21-1 is a pseudogene. The CDR3 is 14 amino acids. CDR3 DNA sequence: TGTGCCAGCAGCAGAAAGGACAGGGCCTACGAGCAGTACTTC. Translation gives CASSRKDRAYEQYF.